The 12 T cell receptor beta chains presented below share a single source sample, sequenced in a study of cytomegalovirus exposure and HLA in healthy donors. The primer mix had 60 Vbeta and 13 Jbeta primers. Sequencing used immunoSEQ multiplex PCR; TCRdb keeps in-frame clones, though not all of them. Counted here are around 210,000 clones, 79% occurring once; the ten biggest clones make up around 1.7%. The specimen was PBMCs. Receptor source: a man aged 50-59 years in good health and CMV-seronegative.

This clone showed up just a few times. The chain uses TRBV2 and TRBJ2-5; 7 bases are shared with TRBD2. Trimming at V came to 4 bases and at J to 4 bases, leaving 9 bases not matched to a gene. Germline values: CDR1 SNHLY, CDR2 FYNNEI. CDR3 size: 15 residues. The CDR3 is CASSGRVGRGETQYF. The DNA of the CDR3 is TGTGCCAGCAGTGGGCGGGTTGGGAGGGGAGAGACCCAGTACTTC.

There are a few counts of this clone. V is TRBV6-6 and J is TRBJ1-4; 8 bases line up with TRBD1. The V segment lost 5 bases and the J segment 5 bases; nucleotides outside the gene matches: 4. The CDR3 contains 14 residues. Germline CDR1 and CDR2: MNHNY and SVGAGI (reference sequence). The DNA for the CDR3 is TGTGCCAGCAGTGACAGGGGAGTAAATGAAAAACTGTTTTTT. Its translation is CASSDRGVNEKLFF.

Concerning this clone itself: At the DNA level, this CDR3 is encoded by other sequences in the same sample as well. This rearrangement joins TRBV5-5 to TRBJ1-1, with 7 nucleotides matching TRBD1. Germline values: CDR1 SGHKS, CDR2 YYEKEE (reference sequence). V lost 0 bases and J lost 3; bases outside the gene matches: 2. The CDR3 sequence is 14 residues long. The CDR3 sequence is CASSLGQGYTEAFF. The CDR3 DNA sequence: TGTGCCAGCAGCTTGGGACAGGGATACACTGAAGCTTTCTTT.

The chain couples TRBV15 to TRBJ1-5; unclear D gene. V was cut by 3 bases and J by 0 bases, with 3 bases left in between. The length of the CDR3 is 13 residues. CDR1 is LNHNV and CDR2 is YYDKDF in the germline V gene (reference sequence). CDR3 nucleotides: TGTGCCACCAGCAGCAATAGCAATCAGCCCCAGCATTTT. It encodes CATSSNSNQPQHF.

The chain employs TRBV27 and TRBJ1-3; TRBD1 matches at 10 bases. CDR3 size: 19 residues. CDR1 and CDR2 from the germline V gene are MNHEY and SMNVEV (reference sequence). V lost 2 bases, J lost 0 bases, and 10 bases stayed unmatched. In nucleotides, the CDR3 is TGTGCCAGCAGTTTAGGGTGGGGACAGGGGCTTTCCTCTGGAAACACCATATATTTT. This gives the protein CASSLGWGQGLSSGNTIYF.

V gene TRBV5-4 combines with J gene TRBJ2-3; D not certain. The germline gives CDR1 SGHNT, CDR2 YYREEE (reference sequence). There are 17 residues in the CDR3. Trimming cost V 4 bases and J 2 bases, with 20 bases left between them. The CDR3 nucleotides are TGTGCCAGCAGCCCGCCCCCGCCTCAAAGAGTCACAGATACGCAGTATTTT. Its translation is CASSPPPPQRVTDTQYF.

CDR3 bases: TGTGCCAGCAGCTTGGGGCCCCGCACCTACGAGCAGTACTTC. Its translation: CASSLGPRTYEQYF. This chain uses TRBV5-5 with TRBJ2-7; D gene unclear. This CDR3 has 14 residues. V was clipped by 0 bases and J by 2 bases, with 9 bases between them. Germline-derived CDR1 and CDR2 are SGHKS and YYEKEE (reference sequence).

The V and J genes are TRBV28 and TRBJ2-2; D possibly corresponds to TRBD1 (6 bases). The CDR3 totals 17 residues. From germline, CDR1 is MDHEN and CDR2 SYDVKM. V was pared by 5 bases and J by 1 base, with 17 bases between. The CDR3 DNA sequence: TGTGCCAGCAGTCCATTCACCGGGACACTGAACACCGGGGAGCTGTTTTTT. This encodes CASSPFTGTLNTGELFF.

This clone was picked up a small number of times. This chain connects TRBV5-1 to TRBJ1-5, with D tentatively TRBD1 (5 bases). The V gene lost 0 bases and the J gene lost 8 bases, with 12 bases spanning the gap. The CDR3 consists of 14 residues. Germline values: CDR1 SGHRS, CDR2 YFSETQ. CDR3 amino acids: CASSLGAGREPQHF. In nucleotides, the CDR3 is TGCGCCAGCAGCTTGGGGGCAGGGAGGGAGCCCCAGCATTTT.

The chain couples TRBV5-4 to TRBJ2-3; TRBD1 might be the D (6 bases). CDR3 length: 14 residues. Germline V gene lookup returns CDR1 SGHNT and CDR2 YYREEE (reference sequence). The V end lost 0 bases, the J end lost 4 bases, and 9 bases lay between the germline ends. CDR3 bases: TGTGCCAGCAGCTTGGACAGGGCGTCAGATACGCAGTATTTT. Translated, it gives CASSLDRASDTQYF.

The V and J genes are TRBV7-6 and TRBJ2-7, with 12 bases lining up with TRBD2. Germline values: CDR1 SGHVS, CDR2 FNYEAQ. This CDR3 spans 16 amino acids. V shed 5 bases and J 6 bases; nucleotides not matched to a gene: 11. The chain's CDR3 is CASSLGAELAGGEQYF. CDR3 in DNA: TGTGCCAGCAGCCTCGGAGCGGAACTAGCGGGAGGCGAGCAGTACTTC.

As to this clone: Other DNA sequences within the sample encode an identical CDR3. The J gene is TRBJ2-7, the V gene TRBV2; D might be TRBD1 (7 bases). The CDR3 has 17 residues. Germline CDR1 SNHLY, CDR2 FYNNEI. The V end lost 6 bases, the J end lost 0 bases, and 21 bases lay between the germline ends. As DNA, the CDR3 is TGTGCCAGCAGAAGGCTTACAGGGGCCGGGAGCTCCTACGAGCAGTACTTC. It encodes CASRRLTGAGSSYEQYF.